These 2 T cell receptor beta chains came from one sample sequenced in a study of beta chain features in type 1 diabetes. cDNA synthesis used the whole RNA isolate, giving expressed TCRB sequences. TCRdb's table, derived via immunoSEQ multiplex PCR, lists solely in-frame clones and lacks some. The sample holds approximately 150,000 clones, roughly 10% seen once. Study results and limitations: Type 1 diabetes patients had moderately but significantly shorter TCRB CDR3s in all four CD4+ subsets.

No antigens are known for them. The sequencing sample was made of central memory CD4+ T cells from blood. These TCRs come from a man between 25 and 39 years old with type 1 diabetes.

The gene calls are TRBV28 and TRBJ2-7, with 8 bases lining up with TRBD1. V trimming: 5 bases; J trimming: 3 bases; junction bases outside the gene matches: 3. CDR3 length equals 13 residues. The germline CDR1 and CDR2 sequences are MDHEN and SYDVKM. This CDR3 is CASSVTGGYEQYF. The CDR3 nucleotides are TGTGCCAGCAGTGTAACAGGGGGCTACGAGCAGTACTTC.

This clone was found a few times. The V call is TRBV4-1, the J call TRBJ1-4, with TRBD1 as a possible D gene (6 bases). CDR1 is MGHRA and CDR2 is YSYEKL in the germline V gene. V was trimmed by 2 bases and J by 7 bases, leaving 8 bases between them. The length of the CDR3 is 13 residues. CDR3 sequence: CASSQWGPEKLFF. CDR3 DNA sequence: TGCGCCAGCAGCCAATGGGGGCCTGAAAAACTGTTTTTT.